This TCR beta chain is drawn from a study of PD-L1 blockade in urothelial cancer. Regarding time point: pretreatment peripheral blood. Enrolled patients showed locally advanced or metastatic urothelial carcinoma. Clones were read by immunoSEQ multiplex PCR, and TCRdb kept only the in-frame ones, dropping some. The sample comprises some 74,000 clones, approximately 86% of which are singletons, and less than 8.5% rests with the top ten. Trimming cost V 2 bases and J 6 bases, with 15 bases left between them. The CDR3 covers 15 residues. Germline assignment: CDR1 MGHDK and CDR2 SYGVNS. The TCR comes from a man in his forties or fifties with urothelial cancer. The sample in question was PBMCs, obtained around atezolizumab (anti-PD-L1) treatment. This chain joins TRBV25-1 and TRBJ2-3; possible D gene TRBD2, 7 bases. DNA of the CDR3: TGTGCCAGCAGTGAAAGGAGGGGGGGCAAGGATACGCAGTATTTT. Amino acid sequence: CASSERRGGKDTQYF.